The 23 T cell receptor beta chains listed next were all sequenced from one sample in a study of response to subunit inactivated influenza vaccine. TCRdb processed the RT-PCR reads anew with MiXCR; each CDR3 protein has one entry. The sample lists about 700,000 distinct CDR3 sequences, roughly 14% occurring once. The input for sequencing was PBMCs from blood, taken 11 to 12 days after vaccination. The source of these receptors is a man aged 50-60 years who received an inactivated influenza vaccine.

The V call is TRBV30, the J call TRBJ2-6; no clear D. Germline lookup yields CDR1 GTSNPN and CDR2 SVGIG (reference sequence). This CDR3 is 15 amino acids long. V dropped 2 bases and J dropped 4 bases, with 12 bases sitting between them. CDR3 coding DNA: TGTGCCTGGAGTTCAAACATAGGCGGGGCCAACGTCCTGACTTTC. It encodes CAWSSNIGGANVLTF.

This clonotype was detected many times. This chain uses TRBV20-1 with TRBJ1-5, with 7 bases lining up with TRBD1. The CDR3 spans 12 residues. The germline CDR1 and CDR2 sequences are DFQATT and SNEGSKA (reference sequence). V dropped 6 bases and J dropped 4; count of bases not matched to a gene: 3. The CDR3 sequence: CSARQGNQPQHF. The CDR3 region has the DNA TGCAGTGCGCGACAGGGAAATCAGCCCCAGCATTTT.

The V call is TRBV7-9, the J call TRBJ2-5; D tentatively fits TRBD1 or TRBD2 (5 bases each). Per the germline V gene, CDR1 is SEHNR and CDR2 is FQNEAQ (reference sequence). The CDR3 has 12 amino acids. V lost 7 bases and J lost 5, with 11 bases in between. The CDR3 DNA sequence: TGTGCCAGCACAGGGAGCTTGGAGACCCAGTACTTC. This sequence encodes CASTGSLETQYF.

The chain has TRBV6-2 or TRBV6-3 and TRBJ2-7, with 9 bases that match TRBD2. Trimming removed 2 bases from V and 2 bases from J; junction bases left unmatched: 10. The germline V gene encodes CDR1 MNHEY and CDR2 SVGEGT. The CDR3 sequence is 17 residues long. The CDR3 sequence is CASSYPRVGGRAYEQYF. The CDR3 DNA reads TGTGCCAGCAGTTACCCGAGGGTCGGCGGGAGGGCCTACGAGCAGTACTTC.

This clonotype was detected many times. This rearrangement joins TRBV28 to TRBJ1-1; D gene ambiguous. Trimming stripped 6 bases from V and 3 bases from J, with 14 bases between. The length of the CDR3 is 14 residues. CDR1 MDHEN and CDR2 SYDVKM come from the germline V gene. In DNA form, the CDR3 reads TGTGCCAGCAGAACGGCGACCGATGACACTGAAGCTTTCTTT. As protein: CASRTATDDTEAFF.

This clonotype was seen more than once but under ten times. The rearrangement joins TRBV7-2 to TRBJ2-3; TRBD2 aligns across 8 bases. The germline V gene encodes CDR1 SGHTA and CDR2 FQGNSA. This CDR3 region has 15 residues. Unmatched junction bases numbered 3, after V lost 2 bases and J lost 2 bases. The CDR3 spells CASSLQRENTDTQYF. CDR3 coding DNA: TGTGCCAGCAGCTTACAGCGGGAGAACACAGATACGCAGTATTTT.

This clonotype was seen many times. J is TRBJ2-1 and V is TRBV15, with D perhaps matching TRBD2 (6 bases). The V end was cut by 0 bases, the J end by 4 bases, with 10 bases between. The germline V gene encodes CDR1 LNHNV and CDR2 YYDKDF (reference sequence). The CDR3 loop spans 15 amino acids. This CDR3 is CATSRDPGEYNEQFF. CDR3 nucleotide sequence: TGTGCCACCAGCAGAGACCCGGGAGAATACAATGAGCAGTTCTTC.

This clonotype showed up many times. The chain combines TRBV25-1 with TRBJ2-5, with D tentatively TRBD1 or TRBD2 (5 bases each). V lost 6 bases to trimming and J lost 5 bases, with 16 bases between them. Germline V gives CDR1 MGHDK, CDR2 SYGVNS. CDR3 length equals 14 residues. CDR3 region: CASSPGTGWETQYF. The CDR3 coding sequence is TGTGCCAGCAGCCCCGGGACCGGCTGGGAGACCCAGTACTTC. Filled out from reference TRBV25-1 and TRBJ2-5, the complete variable domain reads EADIYQTPRYLVIGTGKKITLECSQTMGHDKMYWYQQDPGMELHLIHYSYGVNSTEKGDLSSESTVSRIRTEHFPLTLESARPSHTSQYLCASSPGTGWETQYFGPGTRLLVL.

In its sample, this clonotype was seen many times. The chain uses TRBV5-1 and TRBJ2-1; D unclear. V lost 1 base to trimming and J lost 0 bases, with 8 bases between them. The germline gives CDR1 SGHRS, CDR2 YFSETQ. CDR3 length: 15 amino acids. The CDR3 here is CASSLSGDSYNEQFF. CDR3 bases: TGCGCCAGCAGCTTGTCGGGTGACTCCTACAATGAGCAGTTCTTC.

A few counts support this clonotype. The chain couples TRBV6-1 to TRBJ2-2; 7 bases line up with TRBD2. V lost 5 bases to trimming and J lost 9 bases; unmatched junction nucleotides: 6. CDR1 MNHNS and CDR2 SASEGT come from the germline V gene. The CDR3 runs to 13 residues. The CDR3 DNA reads TGTGCCAGCAGTCAACTGGGGACTAGGGAGCTGTTTTTT. Protein: CASSQLGTRELFF.

This clonotype was counted only a few times. The chain joins TRBV30 to TRBJ2-3, with 11 bases lining up with TRBD2. This CDR3 has 15 amino acids. Per germline, CDR1 GTSNPN and CDR2 SVGIG (reference sequence). Germline trimming cut 3 bases from V and 2 bases from J; bases unmatched to any gene: 4. In DNA, the CDR3 is TGTGCCTGGAGGAAGGGACTAGCGGCCACAGATACGCAGTATTTT. It encodes CAWRKGLAATDTQYF.

This clonotype turned up a few times. J is TRBJ2-2 and V is TRBV6-5; no clear D. The CDR3 totals 15 residues. Trimming removed 4 bases from V and 0 bases from J, with 9 bases in between. In germline, CDR1 is MNHEY, CDR2 SVGAGI. The CDR3 nucleotides read TGTGCCAGCAGTTCAAGACTGGCGAACACCGGGGAGCTGTTTTTT. Its protein product is CASSSRLANTGELFF.

The genes are TRBV6-2 or TRBV6-3 and TRBJ2-7, with D perhaps matching TRBD1 (5 bases). In germline, CDR1 is MNHEY, CDR2 SVGEGT. V dropped 5 bases and J dropped 7 bases, with 15 bases sitting between them. There are 13 residues in the CDR3. CDR3 residues: CASSRPARGEQYF. CDR3 nucleotides: TGTGCCAGCAGTCGACCCGCTAGGGGAGAGCAGTACTTC.

The chain couples TRBV4-1 to TRBJ2-7, with 12 bases matching TRBD2. Germline assignment: CDR1 MGHRA and CDR2 YSYEKL. Trimming took 6 bases from V and 4 from J; bases not matched to a gene: 10. CDR3 size: 16 residues. The CDR3 reads CASSRMTSGGLYEQYF. The CDR3 DNA sequence: TGCGCCAGCAGTCGGATGACTAGCGGGGGTTTGTACGAGCAGTACTTC.

This clonotype was seen a few times. DNA of the CDR3: TGCAGTGCTGCCCAAGACAGGGTGGGTGGCTACACCTTC. Residues: CSAAQDRVGGYTF. The rearrangement links TRBV20-1 to TRBJ1-2; the match to TRBD1 covers 7 bases. Germline loops: CDR1 DFQATT, CDR2 SNEGSKA (reference sequence). The CDR3 contains 13 residues. Trimming at V came to 5 bases and at J to 7 bases, leaving 10 bases not matched to a gene.

Ten or more counts support this clonotype. The V and J genes are TRBV11-2 and TRBJ2-3, with D possibly TRBD2 on 7 matching bases. Trimming removed 8 bases from V and 3 bases from J, with 27 bases in between. The CDR3 runs to 18 residues. Germline CDR1 SGHAT, CDR2 FQNNGV. Here the CDR3 reads CASVVASGTGRSTDTQYF. The CDR3 region has the DNA TGTGCCAGCGTCGTAGCTAGCGGTACAGGGAGGTCAACAGATACGCAGTATTTT.

This clonotype was counted between two and nine times. The chain joins TRBV2 to TRBJ2-5; TRBD2 matches at 12 bases. Looked up from germline, CDR1 is SNHLY and CDR2 is FYNNEI. This CDR3 spans 15 amino acids. The V gene end was trimmed by 3 bases and the J gene end by 2 bases; junction bases not matched to a gene: 1. The CDR3 DNA reads TGTGCCAGCAGTGAGCTAGCGGGGGGGCAAGAGACCCAGTACTTC. It yields the protein CASSELAGGQETQYF. The full variable domain, its missing parts supplied by reference TRBV2 and TRBJ2-5, is EPEVTQTPSHQVTQMGQEVILRCVPISNHLYFYWYRQILGQKVEFLVSFYNNEISEKSEIFDDQFSVERPDGSNFTLKIRSTKLEDSAMYFCASSELAGGQETQYFGPGTRLLVL.

This clonotype appeared a few times. V and J are TRBV7-2 and TRBJ1-4, with a tentative D call TRBD1 (5 bases). The CDR3 runs to 15 residues. V was cut by 1 base and J by 8 bases, with 14 bases left in between. CDR1 and CDR2 (germline): SGHTA, FQGNSA. The CDR3 here is CASSLGGPSSEKLFF. CDR3 DNA sequence: TGTGCCAGCAGCTTAGGGGGACCGTCCTCCGAAAAACTGTTTTTT.

This clonotype was seen a handful of times. The chain employs TRBV7-2 and TRBJ2-1, with 12 bases matching TRBD1. Germline lookup yields CDR1 SGHTA and CDR2 FQGNSA. V lost 3 bases, J lost 6 bases, and 6 bases stayed unmatched. The CDR3 extends over 16 amino acids. The CDR3 DNA reads TGTGCCAGCAGCTTGGGGACAGGGGGCCTCATCAATGAGCAGTTCTTC. This encodes CASSLGTGGLINEQFF. The variable domain in full, with the rest retrieved from reference TRBV7-2 and TRBJ2-1, is GAGVSQSPSNKVTEKGKDVELRCDPISGHTALYWYRQSLGQGLEFLIYFQGNSAPDKSGLPSDRFSAERTGGSVSTLTIQRTQQEDSAVYLCASSLGTGGLINEQFFGPGTRLTVL.

This clonotype was observed a few times. J is TRBJ2-1 and V is TRBV29-1; D gene uncertain. This CDR3 has 12 amino acids. V lost 8 bases to trimming and J lost 3 bases, with 11 bases between them. Germline V gene sequence: CDR1 SQVTM, CDR2 ANQGSEA. The CDR3 here is CSSGENYNEQFF. CDR3 coding DNA: TGCAGCAGTGGGGAAAACTACAATGAGCAGTTCTTC.

This clonotype was seen ten or more times. This chain joins TRBV4-1 and TRBJ2-5, with D tentatively TRBD2 (6 bases). Germline-derived CDR1 and CDR2 are MGHRA and YSYEKL. The CDR3 is made up of 15 amino acids. V was cut by 0 bases and J by 0 bases, with 8 bases left in between. In nucleotides, the CDR3 is TGCGCCAGCAGCCAAGATGGGGGGTACCAAGAGACCCAGTACTTC. This gives the protein CASSQDGGYQETQYF.

This clonotype was observed a few times. This sequence joins TRBV20-1 and TRBJ2-7; D might be TRBD2 (6 bases). The germline V and J ends were trimmed by 4 bases and 0 bases, with 13 bases remaining between them. Germline assignment: CDR1 DFQATT and CDR2 SNEGSKA (reference sequence). The CDR3 spans 14 residues. In nucleotides, the CDR3 is TGCAGTGCTAACGGAGAGCGGGTCTCCTACGAGCAGTACTTC. This gives the protein CSANGERVSYEQYF.

The table lists this clonotype with a few counts. The genes are TRBV12-3 or TRBV12-4 and TRBJ2-3; perhaps TRBD1 as D (6 bases). V gave up 6 bases and J gave up 0 bases, with 10 bases separating them. The CDR3 spans 14 residues. The DNA of the CDR3 is TGTGCCAGCAGGACAGGCCCAAGCACAGATACGCAGTATTTT. Translating it yields CASRTGPSTDTQYF.